Each of the 19 T cell receptor beta chains below was sequenced from the same sample in a study of T cells in localized non-small cell lung cancer. Sequencing used immunoSEQ multiplex PCR; TCRdb keeps in-frame clones, though not all of them. The sample records around 1,500 clones, about 26% being singletons. Source: normal lung tissue next to the tumor, taken before any cancer treatment. The origin of the receptors is a male donor at least 60 years old with stage II lung adenocarcinoma.

This clone occurred a few times. V and J are TRBV6-8 and TRBJ2-7; D remains ambiguous. The CDR3 covers 13 residues. V gave up 0 bases and J gave up 6 bases, with 9 bases separating them. The germline V gene has CDR1 MNHGY and CDR2 SAAAGT. CDR3: CASSYSKLGEQYF. The CDR3 nucleotides are TGTGCCAGCAGTTACTCGAAGCTAGGCGAGCAGTACTTC.

Comments on this clone: A read error may account for a junction end that differs from germline. V is TRBV6-8 and J is TRBJ2-7; possible D gene TRBD1, 6 bases. Germline V lookup: CDR1 MNHGY, CDR2 SAAAGT. The CDR3 totals 13 residues. The CDR3 nucleotides are TGTGCCAGCAGTTACAAGACAGGCCTCAATTTAGAATTC. This translates into CASSYKTGLNLEF.

By proportion, this clone is large. This chain connects TRBV9 to TRBJ1-1; TRBD1 might be the D (6 bases). The CDR3 sequence is 13 residues long. The germline gives CDR1 SGDLS, CDR2 YYNGEE. V was cut by 3 bases and J by 2 bases, with 8 bases left in between. CDR3 coding DNA: TGTGCCAGCAGCGAACAGGGAAACACTGAAGCTTTCTTT. This translates into CASSEQGNTEAFF. Combining the CDR3 with reference TRBV9 and TRBJ1-1 gives the whole variable domain DSGVTQTPKHLITATGQRVTLRCSPRSGDLSVYWYQQSLDQGLQFLIQYYNGEERAKGNILERFSAQQFPDLHSELNLSSLELGDSALYFCASSEQGNTEAFFGQGTRLTVV.

This rearrangement joins TRBV30 to TRBJ1-3; possible D gene TRBD1, 5 bases. Trimming removed 2 bases from V and 4 bases from J, with 18 bases in between. The CDR3 loop spans 16 amino acids. CDR1 GTSNPN and CDR2 SVGIG come from the germline V gene (reference sequence). The CDR3 loop reads CAWSSGTGSLGNTIYF. In DNA, the CDR3 is TGTGCCTGGAGTAGCGGGACTGGGTCTCTGGGAAACACCATATATTTT.

By its share, this clone is large (0.1 to 1%). V gene TRBV11-3 combines with J gene TRBJ2-3; 13 bases are shared with TRBD2. In germline, CDR1 is SGHNT, CDR2 YENEEA. CDR3 length: 16 residues. Trimming took 4 bases from V and 4 from J; bases not matched to a gene: 5. The CDR3 is CASSSGLAGVADTQYF. The CDR3 DNA reads TGTGCCAGCAGCTCCGGACTAGCGGGAGTAGCAGATACGCAGTATTTT.

This clone was seen only once. The genes are TRBV12-5 and TRBJ2-1; a possible D gene is TRBD1 (6 bases). The V end was cut by 1 base, the J end by 4 bases, with 20 bases between. This CDR3 contains 18 residues. Germline V gene sequence: CDR1 LGHNT, CDR2 FRNRAP. CDR3 sequence (DNA): TGTGCTAGTGGTTTGGGGGTTGGGGGCCCGGTCCCTTACAATGAGCAGTTCTTC. This gives the protein CASGLGVGGPVPYNEQFF.

The chain has TRBV6-7 and TRBJ1-4; D gene ambiguous. TRBV6-7 carries the ORF label, with uncertain function. Trimming took 5 bases from V and 8 from J, leaving 6 bases between them. CDR3 length: 11 residues. CDR3 sequence: CASSGQEKLFF. The CDR3 DNA sequence: TGTGCCAGCAGTGGTCAAGAAAAACTGTTTTTT.

This clone is labeled medium-sized (0.01 to 0.1%). The V call is TRBV11-3, the J call TRBJ1-2; 7 bases match TRBD1. With 5 bases clipped from V and 4 bases from J, the junction kept 10 bases outside the gene matches. The CDR3 is made up of 15 amino acids. The germline CDR1 and CDR2 sequences are SGHNT and YENEEA. The CDR3 spells CASSQGGSLVYGYTF. The CDR3 region has the DNA TGTGCCAGCAGCCAGGGGGGCAGCCTCGTCTATGGCTACACCTTC.

The chain couples TRBV11-3 to TRBJ2-1; D is uncertain. Germline CDR1 reads SGHNT; CDR2 reads YENEEA. This CDR3 is built from 14 residues. With 3 bases removed from V and 6 bases from J, the gap between germline ends came to 12 bases. CDR3 coding DNA: TGTGCCAGCAGCTTTTGGCCAACCCCCAATGAGCAGTTCTTC. Amino acid sequence: CASSFWPTPNEQFF.

This clone has just a few counts. CDR3 sequence (DNA): TGTGCCAGCAGCAGAACAGGGGGCGACACTGAAGCTTTCTTT. Its protein product is CASSRTGGDTEAFF. The chain has TRBV11-3 and TRBJ1-1; 9 bases are a match to TRBD1. CDR1 is SGHNT and CDR2 is YENEEA in the germline V gene. V dropped 5 bases and J dropped 3; count of bases not matched to a gene: 4. There are 14 residues in the CDR3. Filled out from reference TRBV11-3 and TRBJ1-1, the complete variable domain reads EAGVVQSPRYKIIEKKQPVAFWCNPISGHNTLYWYLQNLGQGPELLIRYENEEAVDDSQLPKDRFSAERLKGVDSTLKIQPAELGDSAVYLCASSRTGGDTEAFFGQGTRLTVV.

Worth noting for this clone: At one boundary the junction diverges from the germline segment, which might be a read error. This chain links TRBV7-2 with TRBJ1-1; D call uncertain. Germline CDR1 SGHTA, CDR2 FQGNSA. The CDR3 extends over 13 amino acids. The CDR3 DNA sequence: TGTGCTAGCAGCTTATATCTGAACACTGAAGCTTTCTTT. Its translation: CASSLYLNTEAFF. Variable domain in full (rest from reference TRBV7-2 and TRBJ1-1): GAGVSQSPSNKVTEKGKDVELRCDPISGHTALYWYRQSLGQGLEFLIYFQGNSAPDKSGLPSDRFSAERTGGSVSTLTIQRTQQEDSAVYLCASSLYLNTEAFFGQGTRLTVV.

The rearrangement links TRBV28 to TRBJ1-2, with 7 bases identical to TRBD1. V lost 9 bases and J lost 0; bases outside the gene matches: 10. This CDR3 contains 15 residues. Germline CDR1 reads MDHEN; CDR2 reads SYDVKM. CDR3 region: CARASSGGANYGYTF. The CDR3 coding sequence is TGTGCCAGGGCTTCATCAGGGGGGGCTAACTATGGCTACACCTTC.

This chain uses TRBV29-1 with TRBJ1-1; D might be TRBD1 (6 bases). Per germline, CDR1 SQVTM and CDR2 ANQGSEA. The ends were cut back, 7 bases at V and 2 bases at J, with 11 bases in the middle. This CDR3 comprises 12 residues. The CDR3 reads CSGGRGNTEAFF. For the CDR3, the DNA is TGCAGCGGGGGGCGGGGTAACACTGAAGCTTTCTTT.

The V call is TRBV28, the J call TRBJ2-2; possibly TRBD2 for D (6 bases). Germline CDR1 MDHEN, CDR2 SYDVKM. The germline V and J ends were trimmed by 4 bases and 3 bases, with 18 bases remaining between them. CDR3 length: 17 residues. DNA of the CDR3: TGTGCCAGCAGTTCCGACCTTGGCGGGGTGTACACCGGGGAGCTGTTTTTT. Protein: CASSSDLGGVYTGELFF.

This clone showed up just a few times. The chain employs TRBV10-3 and TRBJ2-5; TRBD2 aligns across 7 bases. The CDR3 has 14 amino acids. CDR1 ENHRY and CDR2 SYGVKD come from the germline V gene. J was trimmed by 5 bases and V by 2 bases; bases with no gene match: 5. DNA of the CDR3: TGTGCCATCAGTGAGGAGGGAGGGGCGGAGACCCAGTACTTC. Translating it yields CAISEEGGAETQYF.

The sample holds a few counts of this clone. The chain combines TRBV11-3 with TRBJ1-2; unclear D gene. V was clipped by 1 base and J by 8 bases, with 17 bases between them. The CDR3 spans 15 residues. CDR1 is SGHNT and CDR2 is YENEEA in the germline V gene. For the CDR3, the DNA is TGTGCCAGCAGCTTAGGAGGGTCCCCGGGAGCCGGCTACACCTTC. Translated: CASSLGGSPGAGYTF.

This clone qualifies as large. This chain uses TRBV28 with TRBJ1-1; D possibly corresponds to TRBD1 (6 bases). This CDR3 comprises 13 residues. V was clipped by 2 bases and J by 4 bases, with 8 bases between them. Germline V gene sequence: CDR1 MDHEN, CDR2 SYDVKM. CDR3 sequence reads: CASSLRGGTEAFF. CDR3 DNA: TGTGCCAGCAGTTTAAGGGGGGGCACTGAAGCTTTCTTT.

The gene calls are TRBV30 and TRBJ2-7, with D perhaps matching TRBD2 (6 bases). Germline V gene sequence: CDR1 GTSNPN, CDR2 SVGIG (reference sequence). V lost 2 bases to trimming and J lost 2 bases, with 10 bases between them. The CDR3 runs to 13 residues. The CDR3 nucleotides are TGTGCCTGGAGTTGGGGGGTGGCCTACGAGCAGTACTTC. Its translation: CAWSWGVAYEQYF. Based on the CDR3 plus reference TRBV30 and TRBJ2-7, the full variable domain is SQTIHQWPATLVQPVGSPLSLECTVEGTSNPNLYWYRQAAGRGLQLLFYSVGIGQISSEVPQNLSASRPQDRQFILSSKKLLLSDSGFYLCAWSWGVAYEQYFGPGTRLTVT.

Relative to its sample, this clone is large. The rearrangement links TRBV6-7 to TRBJ1-1; D gene uncertain. TRBV6-7 is reported as an ORF; its role is uncertain. The CDR3 totals 11 residues. Trimming removed 5 bases from V and 6 bases from J, with 7 bases in between. CDR3: CASSMGAEAFF. CDR3 coding DNA: TGTGCCAGCAGTATGGGCGCTGAAGCTTTCTTT.